This entry describes one T cell receptor (beta chain). The source of the sample is a study of blood T cell repertoires in COVID-19. How the authors handled the data: Estimated nucleated cell counts came from reference gene primer amplification. Data came from immunoSEQ multiplex PCR; TCRdb stores just in-frame clones and leaves some out. V and J calls and clone size are those listed in that table; D and trimming were worked out from the DNA. The sample yields 150,000 or so clones, 80% to 85% seen once. Germline lookup yields CDR1 SGHNT and CDR2 YYREEE (reference sequence). V gave up 4 bases and J gave up 2 bases; unmatched junction bases: 8. The CDR3 sequence is 15 residues long.

The receptor was isolated from a woman aged 60-70 years with acute or convalescent COVID-19. Sequenced material: peripheral blood. The chain links TRBV5-4 to TRBJ2-7; 8 nucleotides match TRBD2. CDR3 residues: CASSPGLAGTYEQYF. CDR3 in DNA: TGTGCCAGCAGCCCCGGACTAGCCGGTACCTACGAGCAGTACTTC.